These 18 T cell receptor beta chains were sequenced from one sample in a study of spatial heterogeneity in lung cancer. TCRdb passed the 5' RACE reads through MiXCR, listing each CDR3 protein once. The table includes 45,000 to 50,000 distinct CDR3 sequences, about 11% detected once. This sample's time point: blood at routine non-recurrence follow-up after resection. This specimen was PBMCs, taken at follow-up. All receptors come from a male donor with early-stage non-small cell lung cancer.

V usage is TRBV20-1 and J usage is TRBJ2-3, with D possibly being TRBD2 (6 bases). The ends were cut back, 6 bases at V and 2 bases at J, with 18 bases in the middle. Germline lookup yields CDR1 DFQATT and CDR2 SNEGSKA (reference sequence). The CDR3 consists of 15 residues. CDR3 residues: CSAGPSVGLTDTQYF. The CDR3 DNA reads TGCAGTGCCGGACCTAGCGTGGGACTCACAGATACGCAGTATTTT.

This clonotype has at least ten counts. The chain couples TRBV9 to TRBJ1-3; 8 nucleotides match TRBD1. Looked up from germline, CDR1 is SGDLS and CDR2 is YYNGEE. V gave up 4 bases and J gave up 0 bases; unmatched junction bases: 6. The CDR3 covers 16 residues. CDR3 nucleotides: TGTGCCAGCAGCCGGGGACAGGCAAACTCTGGAAACACCATATATTTT. Translated, it gives CASSRGQANSGNTIYF.

This rearrangement joins TRBV6-5 to TRBJ1-6; 9 bases line up with TRBD1. The trim removed 2 bases at V and 7 bases at J, leaving 3 bases unmatched. This CDR3 comprises 15 residues. CDR1 is MNHEY, CDR2 SVGAGI, per germline. Here the CDR3 reads CASSYKGQGNSPLHF. CDR3 DNA sequence: TGTGCCAGCAGTTACAAGGGACAGGGAAATTCACCCCTCCACTTT.

This clonotype was counted ten times or more. V gene TRBV11-2 combines with J gene TRBJ2-1; D might be TRBD2 (6 bases). V was shortened by 8 bases and J by 6 bases, with 17 bases between the two germline ends. This CDR3 spans 14 amino acids. Looked up from germline, CDR1 is SGHAT and CDR2 is FQNNGV. CDR3 residues: CASGPVGTFNEQFF. CDR3 bases: TGTGCCAGCGGCCCAGTAGGGACTTTCAATGAGCAGTTCTTC.

There are many counts of this clonotype. The V call is TRBV18, the J call TRBJ2-1; 9 bases line up with TRBD2. CDR3 length equals 15 residues. Germline V lookup: CDR1 KGHSH, CDR2 LQKENI. V gave up 0 bases and J gave up 8 bases; unmatched junction bases: 5. This CDR3 reads CASSPPSGRMDEQFF. CDR3 nucleotide sequence: TGTGCCAGCTCACCACCTAGCGGGAGAATGGATGAGCAGTTCTTC. Based on the CDR3 plus reference TRBV18 and TRBJ2-1, the full variable domain is NAGVMQNPRHLVRRRGQEARLRCSPMKGHSHVYWYRQLPEEGLKFMVYLQKENIIDESGMPKERFSAEFPKEGPSILRIQQVVRGDSAAYFCASSPPSGRMDEQFFGPGTRLTVL.

The chain combines TRBV5-1 with TRBJ1-1, with D perhaps matching TRBD1 (5 bases). CDR3 length: 13 residues. The V end lost 7 bases, the J end lost 0 bases, and 10 bases lay between the germline ends. Germline CDR1 is SGHRS and CDR2 is YFSETQ. The DNA of the CDR3 is TGCGCCAGCTCCAGGGAATTGAACACTGAAGCTTTCTTT. This gives the protein CASSRELNTEAFF.

The chain is built from TRBV6-5 and TRBJ2-5; possible D gene TRBD1, 6 bases. Per germline, CDR1 MNHEY and CDR2 SVGAGI. The CDR3 runs to 15 residues. Trimming took off 0 bases at V and 5 bases at J, with 13 bases between the two ends. The CDR3 protein is CASSYSIVQGETQYF. The CDR3 region has the DNA TGTGCCAGCAGTTACTCGATAGTTCAGGGGGAGACCCAGTACTTC.

This clonotype has a count of ten or more. The chain couples TRBV6-6 to TRBJ1-2; the D gene is possibly TRBD1 (5 bases). This CDR3 spans 13 amino acids. Germline CDR1 is MNHNY and CDR2 is SVGAGI (reference sequence). Trimming removed 8 bases at V and 4 bases at J, with 14 bases between. The CDR3 nucleotides read TGTGCCAGCCGTATGACAGTTCTCTATGGCTACACCTTC. Translating it yields CASRMTVLYGYTF.

This sequence joins TRBV5-5 and TRBJ1-2; D remains ambiguous. Trimming pared 1 base from V and 4 bases from J, leaving 14 bases between. Germline V gene sequence: CDR1 SGHKS, CDR2 YYEKEE (reference sequence). The CDR3 spans 15 residues. DNA of the CDR3: TGTGCCAGCAGCTTGTGGGGAGATGAAACCTATGGCTACACCTTC. This codes for CASSLWGDETYGYTF.

This rearrangement joins TRBV3-1 to TRBJ1-1, with 11 positions matching TRBD1. Germline lookup yields CDR1 LGHDT and CDR2 YNNKEL (reference sequence). The V gene end was trimmed by 3 bases and the J gene end by 3 bases; junction bases not matched to a gene: 0. This CDR3 has 14 amino acids. The CDR3 spells CASSQGQGDTEAFF. The DNA of the CDR3 is TGTGCCAGCAGCCAGGGACAGGGGGACACTGAAGCTTTCTTT.

This clonotype was detected many times. This chain joins TRBV6-2 or TRBV6-3 and TRBJ1-1, with D possibly TRBD1 on 6 matching bases. Germline V lookup: CDR1 MNHEY, CDR2 SVGEGT. Trimming pared 2 bases from V and 0 bases from J, leaving 13 bases between. This CDR3 region has 16 residues. DNA for the CDR3: TGTGCCAGCAGTTACAAGACGACAGGCCTGAACACTGAAGCTTTCTTT. It codes for CASSYKTTGLNTEAFF.

This clonotype was found a few times. This rearrangement joins TRBV14 to TRBJ2-7; 9 bases are a match to TRBD2. After removal of 10 bases from V and 5 bases from J, the junction contained 9 bases not matched to a gene. The CDR3 runs to 13 residues. Germline V gene data show CDR1 as SGHDN and CDR2 as FVKESK. The DNA for the CDR3 is TGTGCCATCAGTGAGGGGACTAGCAACGAGCAGTACTTC. Its protein is CAISEGTSNEQYF.

This clonotype was counted at least ten times. The CDR3 DNA reads as TGTGCCAGCAGCTTATACACCGGGGAAAAACTGTTTTTT. This translates into CASSLYTGEKLFF. The V and J genes are TRBV7-9 and TRBJ1-4; no clear D gene. This CDR3 is 13 amino acids long. The germline V and J ends were trimmed by 2 bases and 8 bases, with 9 bases remaining between them. Germline CDR1 and CDR2: SEHNR and FQNEAQ (reference sequence).

This sequence joins TRBV7-6 and TRBJ2-1, with 13 bases fitting TRBD2. Unmatched junction bases numbered 8, after V lost 5 bases and J lost 7 bases. CDR1 and CDR2 from the germline V gene are SGHVS and FNYEAQ. There are 16 residues in the CDR3. CDR3 nucleotides: TGTGCCAGCAGCCTTACTAGCGGGGGGGCCCGTAATGAGCAGTTCTTC. Residues: CASSLTSGGARNEQFF.

In this sample, this clonotype turned up a few times. The chain combines TRBV18 with TRBJ2-7; 9 bases align to TRBD1. In germline, CDR1 is KGHSH, CDR2 LQKENI. V trimming: 3 bases; J trimming: 2 bases; junction bases outside the gene matches: 5. The CDR3 has 15 amino acids. CDR3 nucleotides: TGTGCCAGCTCACCCGACAGGGGGGCGACCTACGAGCAGTACTTC. This codes for CASSPDRGATYEQYF.

This clonotype was observed at least ten times. This chain connects TRBV4-2 to TRBJ1-5; 7 bases align to TRBD1. With V trimmed by 4 bases and J by 10 bases, 13 bases remained unmatched. CDR1 is LGHNA, CDR2 YNFKEQ, per germline. The CDR3 length is 15 residues. CDR3 sequence (DNA): TGTGCCAGCAGCCTCGGAGGCACAGGGGTAGAACCCCAGCATTTT. Translated: CASSLGGTGVEPQHF.

The chain is built from TRBV5-1 and TRBJ2-5; 12 nucleotides align to TRBD2. From germline, CDR1 is SGHRS and CDR2 YFSETQ. V lost 1 base and J lost 2; bases outside the gene matches: 6. CDR3 length equals 17 residues. CDR3 in amino acids: CASSLIGTSGPQETQYF. The CDR3 DNA reads TGCGCCAGCAGCTTGATAGGGACTAGCGGGCCACAAGAGACCCAGTACTTC.

This clonotype appeared many times. The J gene is TRBJ1-5, the V gene TRBV12-3 or TRBV12-4, with 7 nucleotides matching TRBD1. CDR3 length equals 16 residues. With V trimmed by 4 bases and J by 4 bases, 10 bases remained unmatched. Here the CDR3 reads CASSSSYRGVNQPQHF. As DNA, the CDR3 is TGTGCCAGCAGTTCCTCCTACAGGGGCGTGAATCAGCCCCAGCATTTT.